This TCR beta chain was captured in a study of blood T cell repertoires in COVID-19. The overall study: Sample material is recorded as cDNA or gDNA derived from T cells, B-cell-depleted T cells, or PBMCs.

Everyone who took part was roughly 18 to 95 years old, and they came from 24 US areas. Per the germline V gene, CDR1 is PRHDT and CDR2 is FYEKMQ (reference sequence). The J segment lost 6 bases and the V segment lost 5 bases, leaving 6 bases of the junction unmatched. The CDR3 is 15 residues long. Generated by immunoSEQ multiplex PCR, the TCRdb table keeps only in-frame clones and is missing some. The sample lists roughly 250,000 clones; about nine tenths were seen once. The sequence came from a woman in her thirties or forties with acute COVID-19. Sequencing was carried out using PBMCs or T cells enriched from blood (not recorded which). The chain has TRBV13 and TRBJ2-2, with 10 positions matching TRBD1. The CDR3: CASSRDRGRAGELFF. CDR3 nucleotides: TGTGCCAGCAGCCGCGACAGGGGGCGGGCCGGGGAGCTGTTTTTT.